This T cell receptor (beta chain) was observed in a study of long-term antiretroviral therapy in people with HIV. Between the trimmed V and J ends, which lost 1 base and 4 bases, there was a span of 14 bases. The CDR3 runs to 16 residues. The germline V gene has CDR1 SGHTA and CDR2 FQGNSA. This clone has just a few counts. Treatment locations for all participants with HIV were in the United States. At survey level, the immunoSEQ assay was run in its v3.0 version. Produced via immunoSEQ multiplex PCR; TCRdb's table is partial and in-frame only. The sample lists around 30,000 clones, 87% occurring once. This sample comprised unsorted PBMCs, obtained 1.1 years after starting antiretroviral therapy. The rearrangement uses TRBV7-2 and TRBJ2-1, with TRBD1 as a possible D gene (7 bases). The sequence was collected from a man aged 18 to 30 with HIV. The CDR3 sequence is CASSLVAGTVYNEQFF. DNA for the CDR3: TGTGCCAGCAGCTTAGTGGCGGGGACAGTATACAATGAGCAGTTCTTC. Supplemented by reference TRBV7-2 and TRBJ2-1, the full variable domain reads GAGVSQSPSNKVTEKGKDVELRCDPISGHTALYWYRQSLGQGLEFLIYFQGNSAPDKSGLPSDRFSAERTGGSVSTLTIQRTQQEDSAVYLCASSLVAGTVYNEQFFGPGTRLTVL.